Listed here are 25 T cell receptor beta chains from one sample, sequenced in a study of memory CD4+ T cells and cytomegalovirus serostatus. The sort gate was single viable CD3+CD4+CD8-CD45RO+ cells for memory CD4+ T cells. Sequencing used immunoSEQ multiplex PCR; TCRdb keeps in-frame clones, though not all of them. The sample has some 48,000 clones, approximately 78% seen once. Material: memory CD4+ T cells from blood. These receptors all come from an adult in good health and CMV-seronegative.

The V call is TRBV28, the J call TRBJ2-1; TRBD2 agrees at 16 bases. CDR1 MDHEN and CDR2 SYDVKM come from the germline V gene. With 8 bases clipped from V and 9 bases from J, the junction kept 4 bases outside the gene matches. The CDR3 loop spans 14 amino acids. DNA for the CDR3: TGTGCCAGCGGGACTAGCGGGAGGGCCAGTGAGCAGTTCTTC. This sequence encodes CASGTSGRASEQFF.

This chain joins TRBV9 and TRBJ2-5; TRBD2 is a possible D gene (6 bases). The germline gives CDR1 SGDLS, CDR2 YYNGEE. The CDR3 runs to 17 residues. V shed 1 base and J shed 2 bases, with 18 bases lying between them. The CDR3 spells CASSVTPPLASQETQYF. Here the CDR3 DNA reads TGTGCCAGCAGCGTAACCCCCCCCCTAGCGTCTCAAGAGACCCAGTACTTC.

The chain joins TRBV6-6 to TRBJ2-7, with D possibly being TRBD1 or TRBD2 (5 bases each). The CDR3 has 13 amino acids. V gave up 5 bases and J gave up 3 bases, with 11 bases separating them. Germline values: CDR1 MNHNY, CDR2 SVGAGI (reference sequence). The CDR3 DNA is TGTGCCAGCAGTCGGGACGGCCGCTACGAGCAGTACTTC. This codes for CASSRDGRYEQYF.

The rearrangement uses TRBV7-3 and TRBJ2-3; perhaps TRBD2 as D (5 bases). This CDR3 has 14 amino acids. Looked up from germline, CDR1 is SGHTA and CDR2 is FQGTGA. V shed 5 bases and J shed 4 bases, with 13 bases lying between them. The CDR3 DNA follows: TGTGCCAGCAGCGCCGGAGGTCGCGCAGATACGCAGTATTTT. Translation gives CASSAGGRADTQYF.

The chain employs TRBV5-6 and TRBJ1-2; D gene uncertain. CDR3 length: 16 amino acids. Trimming left V 3 bases short and J 4 bases short, with 19 bases between. Germline V CDR1 and CDR2: SGHDT, YYEEEE. The CDR3 DNA reads as TGTGCCAGCAGCTATGGACGGGCGCGCCCGGGCTATGGCTACACCTTC. Encoded protein: CASSYGRARPGYGYTF.

The chain is built from TRBV10-1 and TRBJ2-1, with unresolved D. The CDR3 length is 13 residues. CDR1 is WNHNN and CDR2 is SYGVQD in the germline V gene (reference sequence). Trimming stripped 4 bases from V and 7 bases from J, with 11 bases between. CDR3 loop: CASSGLGRNEQFF. The CDR3 coding sequence is TGCGCCAGCAGTGGCCTGGGTAGGAATGAGCAGTTCTTC.

This clone was seen a handful of times. The chain joins TRBV18 to TRBJ1-1; maybe TRBD1 (5 bases). The CDR3 is made up of 15 amino acids. V lost 0 bases and J lost 5, with 13 bases in between. Germline V gene data show CDR1 as KGHSH and CDR2 as LQKENI. The CDR3: CASSPPGWDGTEAFF. DNA for the CDR3: TGTGCCAGCTCACCACCGGGGTGGGACGGGACTGAAGCTTTCTTT.

J is TRBJ1-1 and V is TRBV5-4, with a tentative D call TRBD1 (5 bases). Trimming shortened V by 7 bases and J by 1 base, and 14 bases separated the two germline ends. In germline, CDR1 is SGHNT, CDR2 YYREEE (reference sequence). This CDR3 spans 14 amino acids. The CDR3 loop reads CASRRGGGNTEAFF. The CDR3 bases are TGTGCCAGCCGGAGGGGAGGTGGGAACACTGAAGCTTTCTTT.

V usage is TRBV6-5 and J usage is TRBJ2-7; 10 bases fit TRBD1. From germline, CDR1 is MNHEY and CDR2 SVGAGI. The CDR3 runs to 16 residues. With 1 base clipped from V and 4 bases from J, the junction kept 7 bases outside the gene matches. CDR3 in DNA: TGTGCCAGCAGTTACTTTAGTCCGGGACAGGGGTACGAGCAGTACTTC. Translating gives CASSYFSPGQGYEQYF.

J is TRBJ1-2 and V is TRBV7-8; weak D call: TRBD1 (5 bases). V lost 6 bases and J 3 bases, leaving 11 bases between the germline ends. The CDR3 runs 13 residues. Germline CDR1 is SGHVS and CDR2 is FQNEAQ. The CDR3 protein is CASRGQGDYGYTF. In nucleotides, the CDR3 is TGTGCCAGCAGGGGTCAGGGTGACTATGGCTACACCTTC.

The J gene is TRBJ2-7, the V gene TRBV5-1, with 10 bases identical to TRBD1. V shed 0 bases, J shed 5 bases, and the junction held 5 bases outside the gene matches. Germline V gene lookup returns CDR1 SGHRS and CDR2 YFSETQ. This CDR3 comprises 15 residues. This CDR3 is CASSLGDRGNNEQYF. The CDR3 bases are TGCGCCAGCAGCTTGGGGGACAGGGGAAACAACGAGCAGTACTTC.

V usage is TRBV14 and J usage is TRBJ2-7, with 9 bases identical to TRBD1. Trimming took 0 bases from V and 6 from J; bases not matched to a gene: 3. This CDR3 region has 14 residues. The germline V gene has CDR1 SGHDN and CDR2 FVKESK. This chain's CDR3 is CASSQENRGREQYF. CDR3 coding DNA: TGTGCCAGCAGCCAAGAAAACAGGGGGCGCGAGCAGTACTTC.

The genes are TRBV29-1 and TRBJ2-7; D gene ambiguous. Trimming pared 0 bases from V and 9 bases from J, leaving 12 bases between. Germline V CDR1 and CDR2: SQVTM, ANQGSEA. The CDR3 is 12 residues long. The CDR3 here is CSVEDSAPGQYF. The CDR3 DNA follows: TGCAGCGTTGAAGATTCGGCTCCGGGGCAGTACTTC.

The chain recombines TRBV7-2 with TRBJ2-7, with a weak D call TRBD2 (6 bases). Germline V gene sequence: CDR1 SGHTA, CDR2 FQGNSA. V was clipped by 5 bases and J by 7 bases, with 12 bases between them. CDR3 length: 12 residues. The CDR3 region is CASSRGTPEQYF. DNA of the CDR3: TGTGCCAGCAGCCGCGGGACTCCTGAGCAGTACTTC.

The chain uses TRBV7-3 and TRBJ1-1; D unresolved. Germline CDR1 reads SGHTA; CDR2 reads FQGTGA. The length of the CDR3 is 13 residues. Trimming removed 5 bases from V and 0 bases from J, with 7 bases in between. The CDR3 sequence is CASSQQMNTEAFF. The DNA for the CDR3 is TGTGCCAGCAGCCAACAGATGAACACTGAAGCTTTCTTT.

This clone was picked up one time. The V and J genes are TRBV27 and TRBJ2-7; 8 bases agree with TRBD1. The V and J ends lost 2 bases and 5 bases, in that order; junction bases with no gene match: 23. Germline loops: CDR1 MNHEY, CDR2 SMNVEV (reference sequence). CDR3 length: 20 residues. The CDR3 sequence is CASSLKGTGYASGPGDEQYF. In DNA, the CDR3 is TGTGCCAGCAGTTTAAAGGGGACAGGCTACGCGAGCGGGCCAGGTGACGAGCAGTACTTC.

The rearrangement links TRBV10-3 to TRBJ2-7, with D possibly being TRBD2 (5 bases). V was cut by 10 bases and J by 1 base, with 8 bases left in between. CDR3 length equals 11 residues. From germline, CDR1 is ENHRY and CDR2 SYGVKD. CDR3 sequence (DNA): TGTGCCAGTAGCGATTCCTACGAGCAGTACTTC. Its translation is CASSDSYEQYF.

The rearrangement links TRBV9 to TRBJ2-5; D is perhaps TRBD2 (6 bases). This CDR3 has 14 amino acids. Germline CDR1 and CDR2: SGDLS and YYNGEE. V was shortened by 3 bases and J by 5 bases, with 14 bases between the two germline ends. CDR3 DNA: TGTGCCAGCAGCGGGGGGACTCGCGGGGAGACCCAGTACTTC. Translating it yields CASSGGTRGETQYF. The entire variable domain, with the rest obtained from reference TRBV9 and TRBJ2-5, is as follows: DSGVTQTPKHLITATGQRVTLRCSPRSGDLSVYWYQQSLDQGLQFLIQYYNGEERAKGNILERFSAQQFPDLHSELNLSSLELGDSALYFCASSGGTRGETQYFGPGTRLLVL.

The rearrangement joins TRBV18 to TRBJ1-1; 12 bases are shared with TRBD1. CDR3 length: 17 residues. V was pared by 4 bases and J by 1 base, with 7 bases of the junction left unmatched. CDR1 is KGHSH, CDR2 LQKENI, per germline. The CDR3 sequence: CASSRSGTGGANTEAFF. The CDR3 DNA reads TGTGCCAGCTCACGGTCCGGGACAGGGGGCGCGAACACTGAAGCTTTCTTT.

This clone was picked up a small number of times. The chain combines TRBV7-6 with TRBJ2-7; 9 bases align to TRBD1. CDR1 SGHVS and CDR2 FNYEAQ come from the germline V gene. V lost 4 bases and J lost 5; bases outside the gene matches: 3. The CDR3 covers 13 residues. DNA for the CDR3: TGTGCCAGCAGCTCCGGACAGGGGAACGAGCAGTACTTC. Encoded protein: CASSSGQGNEQYF.

The chain couples TRBV9 to TRBJ2-2, with D unresolved. V was clipped by 4 bases and J by 6 bases, with 7 bases between them. The germline V gene has CDR1 SGDLS and CDR2 YYNGEE. CDR3 length equals 12 residues. The CDR3, as DNA: TGTGCCAGCAGCCCCCTTGCCGGGGAGCTGTTTTTT. Translation gives CASSPLAGELFF.

The chain has TRBV9 and TRBJ1-3; D not certain. CDR1 and CDR2 from the germline V gene are SGDLS and YYNGEE. V lost 0 bases, J lost 2 bases, and 15 bases lay in between. The CDR3 spans 17 residues. CDR3 DNA sequence: TGTGCCAGCAGCGTAGGTTTTTTGGGATTAACTGGAAACACCATATATTTT. This codes for CASSVGFLGLTGNTIYF.

The V gene is TRBV4-1, the J gene TRBJ1-1, with unresolved D. V was cut by 3 bases and J by 0 bases, with 2 bases left in between. Germline loops: CDR1 MGHRA, CDR2 YSYEKL. The CDR3 runs 12 residues. The CDR3 region has the DNA TGCGCCAGCAGCCAGGTGAACACTGAAGCTTTCTTT. Encoded protein: CASSQVNTEAFF.

The sample holds a few counts of this clone. V gene TRBV5-4 combines with J gene TRBJ2-5, with D possibly matching TRBD2 (6 bases). Trimming took 4 bases from V and 5 from J, leaving 18 bases between them. This CDR3 has 15 amino acids. Germline CDR1 is SGHNT and CDR2 is YYREEE (reference sequence). CDR3 amino acids: CASSGVVGGSETQYF. In nucleotides, the CDR3 is TGTGCCAGCAGCGGGGTGGTTGGGGGGTCGGAGACCCAGTACTTC. Based on the CDR3 plus reference TRBV5-4 and TRBJ2-5, the full variable domain is ETGVTQSPTHLIKTRGQQVTLRCSSQSGHNTVSWYQQALGQGPQFIFQYYREEENGRGNFPPRFSGLQFPNYSSELNVNALELDDSALYLCASSGVVGGSETQYFGPGTRLLVL.

The chain combines TRBV30 with TRBJ2-6; 8 nucleotides match TRBD1. V lost 8 bases and J lost 1; bases outside the gene matches: 13. Per germline, CDR1 GTSNPN and CDR2 SVGIG (reference sequence). The CDR3 totals 17 residues. The CDR3 reads CARRQGRNLSGANVLTF. The CDR3 coding sequence is TGTGCCAGACGACAGGGGCGAAACCTTTCTGGGGCCAACGTCCTGACTTTC.